This TCR beta chain was identified in a study of T cell responses to AZD1222 COVID-19 vaccine. Regarding the study as a whole: Spike as a whole was targeted by vaccine-associated CD4 TCRs, dominant at 160-218 and 743-854. Unmutated regions of variants are reportedly targeted by nearly half of spike-specific TCRs.

The CDR3 has 15 amino acids. Germline CDR1 and CDR2: SNHLY and FYNNEI. V gave up 7 bases and J gave up 2 bases, with 18 bases separating them. With regard to this clone: The antigen is undetermined.

Assay: immunoSEQ multiplex PCR; the TCRdb copy retains only in-frame clones and omits some. This sample carries under 110,000 clones, 70% to 90% of them seen once, and the ten largest clones take 1.2% to 1.5%. Specimen: peripheral blood, collected on day 0 of AZD1222 vaccination. This sequence originates from an adult in good health. The J gene is TRBJ2-7, the V gene TRBV2; D perhaps matches TRBD2 (6 bases). This chain's CDR3 is CASTKTETRAYEQYF. Here the CDR3 DNA reads TGTGCCAGCACCAAAACTGAGACTAGGGCCTACGAGCAGTACTTC.